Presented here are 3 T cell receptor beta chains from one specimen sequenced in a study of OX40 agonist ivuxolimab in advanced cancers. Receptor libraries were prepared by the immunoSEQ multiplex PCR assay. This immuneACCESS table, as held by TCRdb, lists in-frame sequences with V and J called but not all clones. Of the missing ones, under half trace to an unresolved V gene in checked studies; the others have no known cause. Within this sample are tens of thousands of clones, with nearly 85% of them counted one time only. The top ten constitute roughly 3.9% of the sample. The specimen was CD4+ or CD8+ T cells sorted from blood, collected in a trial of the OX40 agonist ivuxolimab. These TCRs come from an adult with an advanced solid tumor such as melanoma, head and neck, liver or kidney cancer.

In DNA, the CDR3 is TGTGCCAGCAGCACCCCACAGGGGATTGACTATGGCTACACCTTC. This gives the protein CASSTPQGIDYGYTF. The chain has TRBV7-3 and TRBJ1-2; 7 bases fit TRBD1. In germline, CDR1 is SGHTA, CDR2 FQGTGA. V gave up 5 bases and J gave up 3 bases; unmatched junction bases: 9. This CDR3 has 15 amino acids.

The CDR3 region has the DNA TGTGCCAGCAGTGTGACCGGGACAGGGAATCAGCCCCAGCATTTT. Its translation is CASSVTGTGNQPQHF. The chain couples TRBV6-4 to TRBJ1-5; 9 nucleotides match TRBD1. Germline CDR1 MRHNA, CDR2 SNTAGT. The V gene end was trimmed by 4 bases and the J gene end by 4 bases; junction bases not matched to a gene: 5. The CDR3 extends over 15 amino acids.

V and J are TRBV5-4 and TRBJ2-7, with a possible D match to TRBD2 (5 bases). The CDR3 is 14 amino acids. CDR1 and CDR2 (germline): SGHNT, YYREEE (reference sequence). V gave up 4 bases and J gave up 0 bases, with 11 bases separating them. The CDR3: CASSPERDSYEQYF. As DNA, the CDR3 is TGTGCCAGCAGCCCCGAGAGGGACTCCTACGAGCAGTACTTC.